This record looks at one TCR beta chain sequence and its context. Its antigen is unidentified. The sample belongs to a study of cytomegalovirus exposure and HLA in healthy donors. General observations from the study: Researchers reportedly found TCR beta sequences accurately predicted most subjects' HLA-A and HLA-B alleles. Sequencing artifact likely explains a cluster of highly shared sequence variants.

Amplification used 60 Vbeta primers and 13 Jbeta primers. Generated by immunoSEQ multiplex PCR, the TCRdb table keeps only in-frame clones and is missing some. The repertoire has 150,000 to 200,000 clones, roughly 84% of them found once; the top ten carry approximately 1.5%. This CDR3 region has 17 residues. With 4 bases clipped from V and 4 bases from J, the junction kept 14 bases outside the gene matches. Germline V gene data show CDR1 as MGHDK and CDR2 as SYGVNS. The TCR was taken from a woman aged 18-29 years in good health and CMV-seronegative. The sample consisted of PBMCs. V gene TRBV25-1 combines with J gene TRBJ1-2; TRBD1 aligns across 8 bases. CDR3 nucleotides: TGTGCCAGCAGTGTCAATAGCGGACAGGGCGTTGCCTATGGCTACACCTTC. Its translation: CASSVNSGQGVAYGYTF.